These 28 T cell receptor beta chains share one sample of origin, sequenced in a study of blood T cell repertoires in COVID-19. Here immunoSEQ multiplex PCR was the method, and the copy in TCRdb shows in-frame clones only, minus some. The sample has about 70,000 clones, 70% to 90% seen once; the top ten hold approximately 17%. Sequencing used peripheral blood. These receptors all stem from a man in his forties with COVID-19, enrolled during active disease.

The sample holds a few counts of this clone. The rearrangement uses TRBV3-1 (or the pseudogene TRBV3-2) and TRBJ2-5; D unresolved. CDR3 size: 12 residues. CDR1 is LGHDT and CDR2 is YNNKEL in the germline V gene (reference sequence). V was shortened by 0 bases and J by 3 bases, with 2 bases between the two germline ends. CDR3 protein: CASSQDKETQYF. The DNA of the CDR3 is TGTGCCAGCAGCCAAGATAAAGAGACCCAGTACTTC.

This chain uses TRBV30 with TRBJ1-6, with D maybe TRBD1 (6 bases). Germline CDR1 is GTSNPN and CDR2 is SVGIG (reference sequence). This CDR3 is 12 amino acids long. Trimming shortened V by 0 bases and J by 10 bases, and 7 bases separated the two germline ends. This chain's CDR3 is CAWSVQGSPLHF. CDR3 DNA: TGTGCCTGGAGTGTGCAGGGGTCACCCCTCCACTTT.

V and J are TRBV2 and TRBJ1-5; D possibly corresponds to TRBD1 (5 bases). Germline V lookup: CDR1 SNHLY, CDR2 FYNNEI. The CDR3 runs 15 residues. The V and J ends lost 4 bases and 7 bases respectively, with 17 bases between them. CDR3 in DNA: TGTGCCAGCAGTGTTATGTGGGGTCAGGGCCAGCCCCAGCATTTT. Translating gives CASSVMWGQGQPQHF.

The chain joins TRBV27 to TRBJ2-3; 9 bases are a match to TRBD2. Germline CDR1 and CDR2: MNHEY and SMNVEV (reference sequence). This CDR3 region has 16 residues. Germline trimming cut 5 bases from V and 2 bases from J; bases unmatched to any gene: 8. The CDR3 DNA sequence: TGTGCCAGCAGTCCCCGGGTAGCGGGGGTCACAGATACGCAGTATTTT. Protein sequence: CASSPRVAGVTDTQYF.

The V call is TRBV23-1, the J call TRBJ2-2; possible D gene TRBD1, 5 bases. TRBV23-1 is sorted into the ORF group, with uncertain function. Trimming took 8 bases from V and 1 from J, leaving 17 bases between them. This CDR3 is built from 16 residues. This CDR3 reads CASSPKGRLNTGELFF. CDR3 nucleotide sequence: TGCGCCAGCTCGCCCAAGGGGCGGCTGAACACCGGGGAGCTGTTTTTT.

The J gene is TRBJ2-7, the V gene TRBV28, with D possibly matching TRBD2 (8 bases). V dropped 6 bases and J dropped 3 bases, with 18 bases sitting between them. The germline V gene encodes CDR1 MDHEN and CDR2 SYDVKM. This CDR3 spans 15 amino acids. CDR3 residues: CASSSPGGGHYEQYF. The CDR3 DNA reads TGTGCCAGCAGCTCGCCGGGAGGGGGCCACTACGAGCAGTACTTC. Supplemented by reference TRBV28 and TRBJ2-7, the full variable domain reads DVKVTQSSRYLVKRTGEKVFLECVQDMDHENMFWYRQDPGLGLRLIYFSYDVKMKEKGDIPEGYSVSREKKERFSLILESASTNQTSMYLCASSSPGGGHYEQYFGPGTRLTVT.

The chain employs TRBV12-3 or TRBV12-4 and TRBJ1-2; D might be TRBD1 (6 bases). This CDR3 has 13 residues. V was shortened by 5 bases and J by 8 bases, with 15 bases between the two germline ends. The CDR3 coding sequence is TGTGCCAGCAGTCATACAGGGCTTTTAGGCTACACCTTC. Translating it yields CASSHTGLLGYTF.

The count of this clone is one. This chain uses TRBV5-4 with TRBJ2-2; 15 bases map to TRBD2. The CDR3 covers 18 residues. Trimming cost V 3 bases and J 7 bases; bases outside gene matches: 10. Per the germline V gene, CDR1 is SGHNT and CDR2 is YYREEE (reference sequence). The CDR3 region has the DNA TGTGCCAGCAGCTCGGGCGGACTAGCGGGGGGGCCGGGCGGGGAGCTGTTTTTT. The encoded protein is CASSSGGLAGGPGGELFF.

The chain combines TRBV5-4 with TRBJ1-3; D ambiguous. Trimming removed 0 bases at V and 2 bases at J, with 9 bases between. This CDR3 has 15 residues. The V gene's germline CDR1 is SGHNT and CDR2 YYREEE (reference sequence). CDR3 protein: CASSLATVTGNTIYF. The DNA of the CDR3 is TGTGCCAGCAGCTTGGCCACTGTTACTGGAAACACCATATATTTT.

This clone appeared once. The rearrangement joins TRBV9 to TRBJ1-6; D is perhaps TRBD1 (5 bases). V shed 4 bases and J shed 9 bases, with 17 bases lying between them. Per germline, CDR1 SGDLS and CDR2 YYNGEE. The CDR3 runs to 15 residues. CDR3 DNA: TGTGCCAGCAGCCCACTTGGGGGGGGAAGTTCACCCCTCCACTTT. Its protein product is CASSPLGGGSSPLHF.

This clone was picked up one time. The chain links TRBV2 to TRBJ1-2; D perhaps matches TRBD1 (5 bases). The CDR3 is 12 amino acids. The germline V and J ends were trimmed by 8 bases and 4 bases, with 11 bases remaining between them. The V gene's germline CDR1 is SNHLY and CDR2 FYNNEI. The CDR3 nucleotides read TGTGCCAGCGCAACGGGGGGCTATGGCTACACCTTC. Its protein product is CASATGGYGYTF.

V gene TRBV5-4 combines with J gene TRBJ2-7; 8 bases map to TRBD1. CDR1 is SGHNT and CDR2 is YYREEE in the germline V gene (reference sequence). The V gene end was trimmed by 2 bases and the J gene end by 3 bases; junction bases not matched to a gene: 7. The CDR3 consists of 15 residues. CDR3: CASSLGQGLIYEQYF. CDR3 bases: TGTGCCAGCAGCTTAGGACAGGGATTAATCTACGAGCAGTACTTC.

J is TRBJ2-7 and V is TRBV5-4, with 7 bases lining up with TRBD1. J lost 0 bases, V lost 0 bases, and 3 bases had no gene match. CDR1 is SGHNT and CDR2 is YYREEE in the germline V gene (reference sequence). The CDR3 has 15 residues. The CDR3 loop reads CASSLAGQSSYEQYF. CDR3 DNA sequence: TGTGCCAGCAGCTTGGCGGGACAGAGCTCCTACGAGCAGTACTTC.

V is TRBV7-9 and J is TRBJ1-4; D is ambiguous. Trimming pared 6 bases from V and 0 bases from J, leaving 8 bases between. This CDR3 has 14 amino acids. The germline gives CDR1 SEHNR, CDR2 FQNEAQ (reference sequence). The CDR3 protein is CASSSVATNEKLFF. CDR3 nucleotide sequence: TGTGCCAGCAGTTCGGTAGCAACTAATGAAAAACTGTTTTTT.

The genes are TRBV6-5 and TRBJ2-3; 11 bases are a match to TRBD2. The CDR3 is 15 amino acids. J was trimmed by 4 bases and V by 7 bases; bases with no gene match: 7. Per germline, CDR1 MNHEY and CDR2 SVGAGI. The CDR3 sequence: CASISGGAGSDTQYF. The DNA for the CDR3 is TGTGCCAGCATTAGCGGGGGGGCCGGATCAGATACGCAGTATTTT.

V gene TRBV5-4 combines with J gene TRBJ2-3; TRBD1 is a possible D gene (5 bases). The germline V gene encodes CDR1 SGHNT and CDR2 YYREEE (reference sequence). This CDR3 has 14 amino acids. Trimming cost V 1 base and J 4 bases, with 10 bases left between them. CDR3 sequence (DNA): TGTGCCAGCAGCTTGAGGGTAGGGGCAGATACGCAGTATTTT. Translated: CASSLRVGADTQYF.

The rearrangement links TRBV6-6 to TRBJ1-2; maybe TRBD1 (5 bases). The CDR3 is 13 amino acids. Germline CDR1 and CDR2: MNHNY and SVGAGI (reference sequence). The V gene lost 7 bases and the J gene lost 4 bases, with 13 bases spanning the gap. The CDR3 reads CASNPTALYGYTF. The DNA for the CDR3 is TGTGCCAGCAACCCGACAGCCCTCTATGGCTACACCTTC.

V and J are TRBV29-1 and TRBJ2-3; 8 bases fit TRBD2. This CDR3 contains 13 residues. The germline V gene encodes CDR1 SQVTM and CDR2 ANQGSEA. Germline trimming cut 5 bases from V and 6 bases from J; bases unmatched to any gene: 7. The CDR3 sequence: CSVSDGGVDTQYF. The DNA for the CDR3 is TGCAGCGTTTCAGACGGGGGGGTCGATACGCAGTATTTT.

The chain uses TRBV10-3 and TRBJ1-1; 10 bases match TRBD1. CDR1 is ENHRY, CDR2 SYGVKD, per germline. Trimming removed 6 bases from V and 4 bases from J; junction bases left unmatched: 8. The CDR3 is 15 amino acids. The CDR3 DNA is TGTGCCATCAGGACTTCGGACAGGGGGAGCACTGAAGCTTTCTTT. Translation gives CAIRTSDRGSTEAFF.

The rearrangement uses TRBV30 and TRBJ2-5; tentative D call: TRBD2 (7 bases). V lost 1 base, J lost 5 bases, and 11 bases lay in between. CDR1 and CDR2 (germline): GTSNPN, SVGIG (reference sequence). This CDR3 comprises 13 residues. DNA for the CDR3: TGTGCCTGGAGTGAGGGGGGGGGTGAGACCCAGTACTTC. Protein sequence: CAWSEGGGETQYF.

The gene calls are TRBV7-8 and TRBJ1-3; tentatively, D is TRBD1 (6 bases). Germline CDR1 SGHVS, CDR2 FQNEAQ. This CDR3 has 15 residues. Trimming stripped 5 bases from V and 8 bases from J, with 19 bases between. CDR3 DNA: TGTGCCAGCAGCCCGCGCAGGGGCCGGCCGGACACCATATATTTT. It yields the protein CASSPRRGRPDTIYF.

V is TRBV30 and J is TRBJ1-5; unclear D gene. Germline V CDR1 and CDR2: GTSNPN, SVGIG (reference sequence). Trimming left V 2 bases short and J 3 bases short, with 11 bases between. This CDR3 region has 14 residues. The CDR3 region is CAWSSGRLNQPQHF. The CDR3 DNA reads TGTGCCTGGAGTTCCGGGAGACTCAATCAGCCCCAGCATTTT.

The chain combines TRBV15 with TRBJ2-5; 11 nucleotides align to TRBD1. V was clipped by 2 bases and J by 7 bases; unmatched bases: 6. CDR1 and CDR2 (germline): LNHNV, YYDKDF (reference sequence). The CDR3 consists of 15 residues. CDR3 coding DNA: TGTGCCACCAGCAGAAGTTCCGGGACAGGGGGGACCCAGTACTTC. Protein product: CATSRSSGTGGTQYF.

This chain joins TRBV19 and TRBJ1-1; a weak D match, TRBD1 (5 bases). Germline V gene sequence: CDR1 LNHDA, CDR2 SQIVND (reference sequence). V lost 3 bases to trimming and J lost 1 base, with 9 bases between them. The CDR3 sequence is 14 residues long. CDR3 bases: TGTGCCAGTAGTATGTCGGGGGGGAACACTGAAGCTTTCTTT. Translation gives CASSMSGGNTEAFF.

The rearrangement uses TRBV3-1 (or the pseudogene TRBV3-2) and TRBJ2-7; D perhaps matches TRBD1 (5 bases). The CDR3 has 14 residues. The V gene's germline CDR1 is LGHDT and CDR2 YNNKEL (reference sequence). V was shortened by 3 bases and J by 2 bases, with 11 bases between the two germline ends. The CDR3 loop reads CASSHGNRPYEQYF. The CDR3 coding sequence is TGTGCCAGCAGCCATGGGAACAGGCCCTACGAGCAGTACTTC.

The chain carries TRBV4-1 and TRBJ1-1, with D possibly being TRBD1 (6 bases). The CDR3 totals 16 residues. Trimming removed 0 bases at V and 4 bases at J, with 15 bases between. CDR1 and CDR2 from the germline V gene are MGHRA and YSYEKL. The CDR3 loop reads CASSQEGADRGTEAFF. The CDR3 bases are TGCGCCAGCAGCCAAGAGGGGGCGGACAGAGGCACTGAAGCTTTCTTT.

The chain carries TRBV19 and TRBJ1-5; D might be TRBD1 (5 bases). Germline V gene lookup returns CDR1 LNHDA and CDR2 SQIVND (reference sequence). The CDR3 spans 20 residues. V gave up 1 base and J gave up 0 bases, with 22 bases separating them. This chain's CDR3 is CASSIGGRGRVGYSNQPQHF. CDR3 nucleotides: TGTGCCAGTAGTATAGGTGGTCGTGGCAGGGTGGGGTATAGCAATCAGCCCCAGCATTTT. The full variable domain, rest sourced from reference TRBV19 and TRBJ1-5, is DGGITQSPKYLFRKEGQNVTLSCEQNLNHDAMYWYRQDPGQGLRLIYYSQIVNDFQKGDIAEGYSVSREKKESFPLTVTSAQKNPTAFYLCASSIGGRGRVGYSNQPQHFGDGTRLSIL.

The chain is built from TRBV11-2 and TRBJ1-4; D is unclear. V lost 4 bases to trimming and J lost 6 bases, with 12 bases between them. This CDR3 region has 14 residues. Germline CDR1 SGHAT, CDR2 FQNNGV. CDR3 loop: CASSSTGRDEKLFF. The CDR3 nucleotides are TGTGCCAGCAGCTCGACGGGTCGGGATGAAAAACTGTTTTTT.